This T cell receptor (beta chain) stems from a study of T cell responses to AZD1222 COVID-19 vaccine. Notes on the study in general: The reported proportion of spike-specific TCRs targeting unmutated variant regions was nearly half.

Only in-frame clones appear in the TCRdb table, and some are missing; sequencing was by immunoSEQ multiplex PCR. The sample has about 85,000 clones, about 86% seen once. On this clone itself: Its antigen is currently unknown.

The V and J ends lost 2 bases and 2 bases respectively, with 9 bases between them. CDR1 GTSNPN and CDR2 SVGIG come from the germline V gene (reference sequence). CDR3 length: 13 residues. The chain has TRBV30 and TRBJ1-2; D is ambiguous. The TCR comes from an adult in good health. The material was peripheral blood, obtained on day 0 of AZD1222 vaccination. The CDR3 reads CAWSLNSNYGYTF. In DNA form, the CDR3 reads TGTGCCTGGAGTTTGAACAGCAACTATGGCTACACCTTC.